The source of this T cell receptor (beta chain) is a study of T cell repertoires in cytomegalovirus infection. On the study more broadly: Indications came from public TCR beta signatures; they pointed to CMV infection and to a matching HLA type.

TCRdb ran MiXCR on the reads and lists one entry per CDR3 protein. In the table there are about 130,000 distinct CDR3 sequences, less than 9.5% of which are singletons. From germline, CDR1 is SGHAT and CDR2 FQNNGV. Trimming removed 0 bases from V and 3 bases from J, with 9 bases in between. CDR3 size: 15 residues. The genes are TRBV11-2 and TRBJ1-5; D is unresolved. The sample was PBMCs. The origin of this receptor is a human donor in good health (CMV status not recorded). Some clones in this sample may be carry-over from other donors' samples. The CDR3 coding sequence is TGTGCCAGCAGCTTAGATGGAGGCACCAATCAGCCCCAGCATTTT. It yields the protein CASSLDGGTNQPQHF.